Below, 22 T cell receptor beta chains from the same sample are listed, as sequenced in a study of shared clonotypes between healthy human individuals. Profiled with immunoSEQ multiplex PCR; TCRdb holds only in-frame clones, not every one. The table records about 2.2 million clones, roughly 91% of them present only once. CD45RO negativity and positive selection for CCR7 defined naive CD8 cells, a population that excluded terminally differentiated effector memory CD45RA+ cells. Sequencing used naive CD8+ T cells from PBMCs. These receptors were obtained from a man between 18 and 35 years old in good health. Some clones in this sample may be carry-over from other donors' samples.

V gene TRBV4-1 combines with J gene TRBJ1-1; D is perhaps TRBD1 (5 bases). Germline V gives CDR1 MGHRA, CDR2 YSYEKL. The CDR3 runs to 15 residues. V lost 3 bases, J lost 1 base, and 12 bases lay in between. The CDR3 protein is CASSHPGFRNTEAFF. The CDR3 region has the DNA TGCGCCAGCAGCCACCCAGGGTTCCGGAACACTGAAGCTTTCTTT.

The V and J genes are TRBV14 and TRBJ2-5; TRBD2 aligns across 15 bases. V lost 1 base, J lost 5 bases, and 8 bases stayed unmatched. The CDR3 runs to 18 residues. The germline V gene has CDR1 SGHDN and CDR2 FVKESK. The CDR3 DNA follows: TGTGCCAGCAGCCAAGGGGGACTAGCGGGAGGTCTCCTTGAGACCCAGTACTTC. Amino acid sequence: CASSQGGLAGGLLETQYF.

This sequence joins TRBV27 and TRBJ2-1, with 7 bases matching TRBD1. The CDR3 loop spans 13 amino acids. The germline CDR1 and CDR2 sequences are MNHEY and SMNVEV (reference sequence). V lost 2 bases, J lost 5 bases, and 0 bases stayed unmatched. This CDR3 reads CASSLGTDNEQFF. CDR3 bases: TGTGCCAGCAGTTTAGGGACAGACAATGAGCAGTTCTTC.

The chain recombines TRBV13 with TRBJ2-1, with 9 bases matching TRBD2. Germline CDR1 PRHDT, CDR2 FYEKMQ (reference sequence). With 5 bases clipped from V and 0 bases from J, the junction kept 14 bases outside the gene matches. This CDR3 contains 19 residues. CDR3 sequence (DNA): TGTGCCAGCAGCCCAGAGAGTGGAGGACTAGCGAGCTCCTACAATGAGCAGTTCTTC. Translated: CASSPESGGLASSYNEQFF.

This clone showed up just once. The chain carries TRBV28 and TRBJ2-5, with D tentatively TRBD1 (6 bases). Trimming took off 6 bases at V and 1 base at J, with 18 bases between the two ends. Germline V gene data show CDR1 as MDHEN and CDR2 as SYDVKM. This CDR3 spans 16 amino acids. This chain's CDR3 is CASRGPGQPLQETQYF. The CDR3, as DNA: TGTGCCAGCAGGGGTCCGGGACAACCACTCCAAGAGACCCAGTACTTC. The full variable domain, its missing parts supplied by reference TRBV28 and TRBJ2-5, is DVKVTQSSRYLVKRTGEKVFLECVQDMDHENMFWYRQDPGLGLRLIYFSYDVKMKEKGDIPEGYSVSREKKERFSLILESASTNQTSMYLCASRGPGQPLQETQYFGPGTRLLVL.

The chain links TRBV7-9 to TRBJ2-5, with 10 bases identical to TRBD1. Trimming at V came to 2 bases and at J to 3 bases, leaving 9 bases not matched to a gene. This CDR3 is built from 17 residues. In germline, CDR1 is SEHNR, CDR2 FQNEAQ (reference sequence). CDR3 protein: CASSLPETGTGEETQYF. The CDR3 DNA sequence: TGTGCCAGCAGCTTACCCGAAACCGGGACAGGGGAAGAGACCCAGTACTTC.

The gene calls are TRBV7-9 and TRBJ2-7; 8 bases agree with TRBD1. CDR3 length: 15 amino acids. After removal of 1 base from V and 4 bases from J, the junction contained 6 bases not matched to a gene. Looked up from germline, CDR1 is SEHNR and CDR2 is FQNEAQ (reference sequence). The CDR3: CASSLGQGSRYEQYF. DNA of the CDR3: TGTGCCAGCAGCTTAGGACAGGGGAGTCGGTACGAGCAGTACTTC.

This clone has a single count. The genes are TRBV7-7 and TRBJ2-5; D is unresolved. V lost 1 base to trimming and J lost 1 base, with 7 bases between them. The CDR3 spans 14 residues. CDR1 SSHAT and CDR2 FNYEAQ come from the germline V gene (reference sequence). The CDR3 here is CASSLGPTQETQYF. The CDR3 DNA follows: TGTGCCAGCAGCTTAGGCCCAACCCAAGAGACCCAGTACTTC.

The chain joins TRBV7-9 to TRBJ2-3; D not certain. CDR3 size: 13 residues. The V and J ends lost 6 bases and 2 bases respectively, with 9 bases between them. From germline, CDR1 is SEHNR and CDR2 FQNEAQ (reference sequence). CDR3 DNA sequence: TGTGCCAGCAGAGACTTTTACACAGATACGCAGTATTTT. Translation gives CASRDFYTDTQYF.

The rearrangement links TRBV2 to TRBJ2-3; 13 nucleotides line up with TRBD2. Germline V gene data show CDR1 as SNHLY and CDR2 as FYNNEI. The junction had 8 bases not matched to a gene; V was cut back by 8 bases and J by 3 bases. This CDR3 has 16 amino acids. CDR3 in amino acids: CASGGLAGEATDTQYF. CDR3 sequence (DNA): TGTGCCAGCGGAGGACTAGCGGGAGAGGCGACAGATACGCAGTATTTT.

This clone was seen only once. The rearrangement uses TRBV5-4 and TRBJ2-3, with TRBD2 matching over 9 bases. This CDR3 is built from 15 residues. Trimming took 4 bases from V and 0 from J; bases not matched to a gene: 3. Per germline, CDR1 SGHNT and CDR2 YYREEE (reference sequence). CDR3 loop: CASSPTSGSTDTQYF. The CDR3 nucleotides read TGTGCCAGCAGCCCCACTAGCGGGAGCACAGATACGCAGTATTTT.

V usage is TRBV28 and J usage is TRBJ2-6; 7 bases line up with TRBD1. The germline CDR1 and CDR2 sequences are MDHEN and SYDVKM. The CDR3 has 22 amino acids. The trim removed 4 bases at V and 3 bases at J, leaving 24 bases unmatched. In DNA form, the CDR3 reads TGTGCCAGCAGTTCGACAGGGACCTCTCCCTCTGTGCGTATGGTTGGGGCCAACGTCCTGACTTTC. This codes for CASSSTGTSPSVRMVGANVLTF.

This sequence joins TRBV30 and TRBJ1-2; TRBD1 might be the D (5 bases). With 0 bases removed from V and 4 bases from J, the gap between germline ends came to 9 bases. CDR1 is GTSNPN and CDR2 is SVGIG in the germline V gene (reference sequence). This CDR3 has 13 amino acids. CDR3 sequence: CAWSVGARYGYTF. The CDR3 DNA follows: TGTGCCTGGAGTGTAGGGGCGCGCTATGGCTACACCTTC.

As concerns this clone: A junction boundary mismatches the germline segment, possibly from a read error. This sample includes further DNA sequences coding for the same CDR3. The DNA of the CDR3 is TGCGCCAGCAGTGAATCCTTCGAGCAGTACTTC. As protein: CASSESFEQYF. The chain uses TRBV10-2 and TRBJ2-7; no clear D gene. CDR1 and CDR2 (germline): WSHSY, SAAADI. The length of the CDR3 is 11 residues.

The chain has TRBV19 and TRBJ2-1, with TRBD1 identical over 9 bases. After removal of 6 bases from V and 4 bases from J, the junction contained 4 bases not matched to a gene. CDR1 is LNHDA and CDR2 is SQIVND in the germline V gene (reference sequence). This CDR3 contains 14 residues. The CDR3 sequence: CASRGTGKYNEQFF. CDR3 nucleotides: TGTGCCAGTAGGGGGACAGGGAAATACAATGAGCAGTTCTTC.

This clone was seen a few times. The chain employs TRBV27 and TRBJ1-1, with D maybe TRBD1 (5 bases). Germline V gives CDR1 MNHEY, CDR2 SMNVEV (reference sequence). The CDR3 consists of 14 residues. V dropped 5 bases and J dropped 5 bases, with 15 bases sitting between them. The CDR3 DNA reads TGTGCCAGCAGTATAGGGGCCGCATGGACTGAAGCTTTCTTT. This translates into CASSIGAAWTEAFF.

The rearrangement uses TRBV7-9 and TRBJ2-1; D is unresolved. CDR1 is SEHNR and CDR2 is FQNEAQ in the germline V gene (reference sequence). The CDR3 consists of 16 residues. The V end was cut by 0 bases, the J end by 5 bases, with 14 bases between. DNA of the CDR3: TGTGCCAGCAGCTTAGCGCTACCCTTTGAACACAATGAGCAGTTCTTC. Its translation is CASSLALPFEHNEQFF.

CDR3 in amino acids: CAWSPRTSGPYNEQFF. The CDR3 bases are TGTGCCTGGAGCCCCCGGACTAGCGGACCCTACAATGAGCAGTTCTTC. The V and J genes are TRBV30 and TRBJ2-1; 10 bases are a match to TRBD2. The CDR3 sequence is 16 residues long. Germline V gives CDR1 GTSNPN, CDR2 SVGIG (reference sequence). V trimming: 3 bases; J trimming: 2 bases; junction bases outside the gene matches: 7. Filled out from reference TRBV30 and TRBJ2-1, the complete variable domain reads SQTIHQWPATLVQPVGSPLSLECTVEGTSNPNLYWYRQAAGRGLQLLFYSVGIGQISSEVPQNLSASRPQDRQFILSSKKLLLSDSGFYLCAWSPRTSGPYNEQFFGPGTRLTVL.

The rearrangement links TRBV9 to TRBJ2-1; 9 nucleotides line up with TRBD2. J lost 4 bases, V lost 3 bases, and 5 bases had no gene match. The germline gives CDR1 SGDLS, CDR2 YYNGEE. This CDR3 comprises 15 residues. Written as DNA, the CDR3 is TGTGCCAGCAGCGGAGGACTAGCGCATTACAATGAGCAGTTCTTC. Translation: CASSGGLAHYNEQFF.

The chain is built from TRBV9 and TRBJ2-2; D is unresolved. This CDR3 comprises 16 residues. The germline V gene encodes CDR1 SGDLS and CDR2 YYNGEE. With 4 bases removed from V and 0 bases from J, the gap between germline ends came to 13 bases. The CDR3 is CASSPLALTNTGELFF. In nucleotides, the CDR3 is TGTGCCAGCAGCCCCCTGGCACTGACGAACACCGGGGAGCTGTTTTTT.

The CDR3 DNA reads as TGTGCCAGCAGTGATTGGGAGAAAACTAACTATGGCTACACCTTC. It codes for CASSDWEKTNYGYTF. The rearrangement links TRBV6-1 to TRBJ1-2, with D unresolved. Trimming removed 3 bases from V and 0 bases from J, with 11 bases in between. This CDR3 contains 15 residues. Germline lookup yields CDR1 MNHNS and CDR2 SASEGT.

This chain links TRBV19 with TRBJ1-5; D not certain. Germline assignment: CDR1 LNHDA and CDR2 SQIVND (reference sequence). The CDR3 is 13 amino acids. The germline V and J ends were trimmed by 6 bases and 2 bases, with 8 bases remaining between them. The CDR3 here is CASSPPGNQPQHF. CDR3 DNA: TGTGCCAGTAGCCCGCCGGGCAATCAGCCCCAGCATTTT.